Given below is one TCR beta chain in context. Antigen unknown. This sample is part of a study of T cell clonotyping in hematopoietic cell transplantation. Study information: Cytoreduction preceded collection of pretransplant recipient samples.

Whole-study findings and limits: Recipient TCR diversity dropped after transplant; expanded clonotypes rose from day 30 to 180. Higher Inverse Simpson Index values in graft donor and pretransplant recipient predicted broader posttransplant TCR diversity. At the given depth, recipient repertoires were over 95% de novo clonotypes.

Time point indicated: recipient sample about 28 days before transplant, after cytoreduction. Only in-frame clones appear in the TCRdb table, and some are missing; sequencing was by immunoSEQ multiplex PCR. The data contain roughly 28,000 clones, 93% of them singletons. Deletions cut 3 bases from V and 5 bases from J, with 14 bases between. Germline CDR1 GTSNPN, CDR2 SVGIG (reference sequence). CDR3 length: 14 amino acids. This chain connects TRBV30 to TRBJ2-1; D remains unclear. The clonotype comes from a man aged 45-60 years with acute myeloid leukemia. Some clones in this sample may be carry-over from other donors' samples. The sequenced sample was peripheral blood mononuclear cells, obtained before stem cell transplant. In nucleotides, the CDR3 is TGTGCCTGGAGGGCAGAGTCTAGGGACAATGAGCAGTTCTTC. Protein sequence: CAWRAESRDNEQFF.